There are many counts of the clone carrying this TCR beta chain. The CDR3 runs 13 residues. Trimming shortened V by 8 bases and J by 2 bases, and 12 bases separated the two germline ends. CDR1 is MNHNS and CDR2 is SASEGT in the germline V gene. Amplified TCR beta CDR3 regions came from RNA transcripts. Carried out on the TCR CDR3, a first-round RT-PCR used the HTBI primer set. TCRdb analysed the multiplex PCR reads with MiXCR anew, one entry per CDR3 protein. The table lists 300,000 to 350,000 distinct CDR3 sequences, around 20% of them singletons. The record originates from a study of T cells in Graves' hyperthyroidism and ophthalmopathy.

This receptor was identified in a woman in her forties or fifties with Graves' hyperthyroidism. The chain combines TRBV6-1 with TRBJ1-2; TRBD1 might be the D (5 bases). Input material: blood. This CDR3 reads CASSPGSNYGYTF. The CDR3 DNA reads TGTGCCAGCTCACCAGGGAGCAACTATGGCTACACCTTC.